This T cell receptor (beta chain) was found in a study of regulatory dendritic cells for organ transplantation. General study results and limits: Mature dendritic cells appeared to drive more memory CD8+ clonal expansion than regulatory ones. Resting memory CD8+ T cells held the most alloreactive clonotypes. Naive CD4+ and CD8+ repertoires were highly diverse; memory CD8+ was most oligoclonal.

This CDR3 comprises 14 residues. Losses at the gene ends were 0 bases for V and 8 bases for J; bases not matched to a gene: 4. Germline V CDR1 and CDR2: SGHRS, YFSETQ. Of note for this clone: Its antigen is not known.

Libraries were prepared by immunoSEQ multiplex PCR; TCRdb keeps only in-frame clonotypes and omits some of them. The table has tens of thousands of clones, 74% seen once. Naive CD45RA+ and memory CD45RO+ CD4+ or CD8+ T cells were FACS-sorted. What was sequenced was memory CD4+ T cells from blood. As for subset: CD45RO+ memory T cells. J is TRBJ1-2 and V is TRBV5-1; TRBD1 aligns across 10 bases. The TCR originated in a human donor in good health. In DNA form, the CDR3 reads TGCGCCAGCAGCTTGGCCGACAGGGGGCAAGGCTACACCTTC. Its translation is CASSLADRGQGYTF.